This is a list of T cell receptor beta chains from one sample in a study of T cell responses to AZD1222 COVID-19 vaccine. The data were produced by immunoSEQ multiplex PCR, yet TCRdb's version contains in-frame clones alone and is incomplete. The repertoire holds fewer than 200,000 clones, with approximately 94% as singletons. The source was peripheral blood, collected 28 days after the second AZD1222 dose. The receptors derive from an adult who received the AZD1222 COVID-19 vaccine. Each CDR3 is given with its conserved first and last residue. Fields, in order: CDR3 length, V gene, J gene, clone size, D gene, CDR3 protein, CDR3 DNA. The D gene is left open where the match is weak. Some rows have no size entry. The others give once, few or many, or a class for an expanded clone.

length: 14; V: TRBV27; J: TRBJ2-2; size: -; D: -; CDR3: CASSFQYISGELFF; DNA: TGTGCCAGCAGTTTCCAGTATATTTCCGGGGAGCTGTTTTTT
length: 15; V: TRBV27; J: TRBJ1-2; size: -; D: TRBD1; CDR3: CASSFPDRGGNGYTF; DNA: TGTGCCAGCAGTTTTCCGGACAGGGGGGGGAATGGCTACACCTTC
length: 15; V: TRBV7-2; J: TRBJ2-7; size: once; D: -; CDR3: CASSPRARALGEQYF; DNA: TGTGCCAGCAGCCCCAGAGCCCGGGCACTGGGCGAGCAGTACTTC
length: 16; V: TRBV9; J: TRBJ2-1; size: once; D: TRBD2; CDR3: CASSVGAGGLYNEQFF; DNA: TGTGCCAGCAGCGTAGGGGCGGGAGGCCTCTACAATGAGCAGTTCTTC
length: 15; V: TRBV27; J: TRBJ2-7; size: -; D: TRBD1; CDR3: CASSLLGQGAYEQYF; DNA: TGTGCCAGCAGTTTATTGGGACAGGGGGCGTACGAGCAGTACTTC
length: 9; V: TRBV10-3; J: TRBJ1-1; size: once; D: -; CDR3: CATPAEAFF; DNA: TGTGCCACCCCAGCTGAAGCTTTCTTT
length: 14; V: TRBV9; J: TRBJ2-7; size: -; D: -; CDR3: CASSVAVSRGEQYF; DNA: TGTGCCAGCAGCGTAGCCGTTTCGAGGGGCGAGCAGTACTTC
length: 16; V: TRBV7-2; J: TRBJ2-5; size: -; D: TRBD2; CDR3: CASSLTSGGARETQYF; DNA: TGTGCCAGCAGCTTAACTAGCGGGGGGGCCAGGGAGACCCAGTACTTC
length: 14; V: TRBV5-1; J: TRBJ1-1; size: -; D: -; CDR3: CASSKTVANTEAFF; DNA: TGCGCCAGCAGCAAGACAGTAGCTAACACTGAAGCTTTCTTT
length: 14; V: TRBV28; J: TRBJ1-5; size: -; D: -; CDR3: CASRTGQRNQPQHF; DNA: TGTGCCAGTCGTACAGGGCAGCGTAATCAGCCCCAGCATTTT
length: 14; V: TRBV2; J: TRBJ1-5; size: once; D: -; CDR3: CASSDQGVSQPQHF; DNA: TGTGCCAGCAGTGACCAGGGCGTAAGTCAGCCCCAGCATTTT